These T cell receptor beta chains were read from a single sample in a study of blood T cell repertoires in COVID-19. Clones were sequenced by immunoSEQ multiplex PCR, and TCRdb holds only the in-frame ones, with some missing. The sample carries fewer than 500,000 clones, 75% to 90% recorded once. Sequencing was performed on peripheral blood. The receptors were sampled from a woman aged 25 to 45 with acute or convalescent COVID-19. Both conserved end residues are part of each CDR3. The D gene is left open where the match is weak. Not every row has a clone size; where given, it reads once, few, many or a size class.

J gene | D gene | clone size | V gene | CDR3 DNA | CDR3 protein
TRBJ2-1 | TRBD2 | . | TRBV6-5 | TGTGCCACCAACCGAAGTCAGCGGGGTTTTTATGAGCAGTTCTTC | CATNRSQRGFYEQFF
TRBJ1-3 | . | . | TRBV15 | TGTGCCACCAGCACTACTCACAGGTCCATAAACACCATATATTTT | CATSTTHRSINTIYF
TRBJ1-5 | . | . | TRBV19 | TGTGCCAGCACGGGGGGATACTGGCAGCCCCAGCATTTT | CASTGGYWQPQHF
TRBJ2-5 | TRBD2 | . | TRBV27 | TGTGCCAGCAGACTTCTAGCGGGCGTAAAGACCCAGTACTTC | CASRLLAGVKTQYF
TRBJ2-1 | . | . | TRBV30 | TGTGCCTGGAGTGTACCCCCAGGTGAGCAGTTCTTC | CAWSVPPGEQFF
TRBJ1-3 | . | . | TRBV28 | TGTGCCAGCAGTTTAGGAGGTTCCGGAAACACCATATATTTT | CASSLGGSGNTIYF
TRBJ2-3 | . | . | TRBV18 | TGTGCCAGCTCACCGGGACAACTGAATCCAGATACGCAGTATTTT | CASSPGQLNPDTQYF
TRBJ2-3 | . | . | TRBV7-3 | TGTGCCAGCAGCTCGTGGCCTGGCACAGATACGCAGTATTTT | CASSSWPGTDTQYF
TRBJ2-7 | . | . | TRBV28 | TGTGCCAGCAATTCAGCTATCCGAGGGAACGAGCAGTACTTC | CASNSAIRGNEQYF
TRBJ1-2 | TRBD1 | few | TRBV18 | TGTGCCAGCTCACCTAAAACAGGGGACGGCTATGGCTACACCTTC | CASSPKTGDGYGYTF
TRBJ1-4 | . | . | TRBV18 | TGTGCCAGCTCAGATACAAGATTATATAATGAAAAACTGTTTTTT | CASSDTRLYNEKLFF
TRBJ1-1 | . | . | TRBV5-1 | TGCGCCAGCAGCTCCGGCGTCAAGCAGGCTGAAGCTTTCTTT | CASSSGVKQAEAFF
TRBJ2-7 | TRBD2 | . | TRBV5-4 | TGTGCCAGCAGCTTCTCGGGGGGATCCTACGAGCAGTACTTC | CASSFSGGSYEQYF
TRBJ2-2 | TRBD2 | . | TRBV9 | TGTGCCAGCAGCGGCCCCCTAGGAGGCGGGGGGCCAACCGGGGAGCTGTTTTTT | CASSGPLGGGGPTGELFF
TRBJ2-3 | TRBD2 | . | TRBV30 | TGTGCCTGGAATCTAGCGGGGGGTAGGGATACGCAGTATTTT | CAWNLAGGRDTQYF
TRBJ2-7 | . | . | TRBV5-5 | TGTGCCAGCACCCGGGCGGGGGAGCAGTACTTC | CASTRAGEQYF
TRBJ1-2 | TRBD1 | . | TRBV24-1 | TGTGCCACCAGTGACCCCCGCCCGGGACAGAACTATGGCTACACCTTC | CATSDPRPGQNYGYTF
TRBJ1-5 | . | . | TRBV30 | TGTGCCTGGAGTGGTCCTAATCAGCCCCAGCATTTT | CAWSGPNQPQHF
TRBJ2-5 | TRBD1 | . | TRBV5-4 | TGTGCCAGCAGTTCAAGGACAGGGGCAGAGACCCAGTACTTC | CASSSRTGAETQYF
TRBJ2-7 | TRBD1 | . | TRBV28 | TGTGCCAGCAGTTTGGCCACAGGGGTGTACGAGCAGTACTTC | CASSLATGVYEQYF
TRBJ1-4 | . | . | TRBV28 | TGTGCCAGCAGTTTTGGGGCTGCCTGGGGTGAAAAACTGTTTTTT | CASSFGAAWGEKLFF
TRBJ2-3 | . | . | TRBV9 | TGTGCCAGCAGCCACGGGGGGCGCACAGATACGCAGTATTTT | CASSHGGRTDTQYF
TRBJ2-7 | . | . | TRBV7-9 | TGTGCCAGCAGCCCCCGGACAGCCGGGTATTACGAGCAGTACTTC | CASSPRTAGYYEQYF
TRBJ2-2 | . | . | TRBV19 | TGTGCCAGTAGTATAGCCAGGAAGCCAAACACCGGGGAGCTGTTTTTT | CASSIARKPNTGELFF
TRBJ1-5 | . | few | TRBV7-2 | TGTGCCAGCAGCTACCAAGGGGATCAGCCCCAGCATTTT | CASSYQGDQPQHF
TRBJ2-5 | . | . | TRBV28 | TGTGCCAGCAGTTCCAGGGGGGCAGGGTTGCAAGAGACCCAGTACTTC | CASSSRGAGLQETQYF
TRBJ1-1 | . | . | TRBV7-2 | TGTGCCAGCAGCTACCGACTTTTTTCCCAGGAAGCTTTCTTT | CASSYRLFSQEAFF
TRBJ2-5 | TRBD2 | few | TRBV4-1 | TGCGCCAGCAGCCGTAGCGGGGGGGCCTACCAAGAGACCCAGTACTTC | CASSRSGGAYQETQYF
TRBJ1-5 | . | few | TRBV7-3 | TGTGCCGTTCCCAGGGAAAGCAATCAGCCCCAGCATTTT | CAVPRESNQPQHF
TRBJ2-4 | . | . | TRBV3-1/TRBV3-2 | TGTGCCAGCAGCCCGGCCGGGGACATTCAGTACTTC | CASSPAGDIQYF
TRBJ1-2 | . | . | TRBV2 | TGTGCCAGCAGTGGGGGGGGTTACGGCTACACCTTC | CASSGGGYGYTF
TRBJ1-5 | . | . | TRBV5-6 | TGTGCCAGCAGCCCGGGTCCCCGAAATCAGCCCCAGCATTTT | CASSPGPRNQPQHF
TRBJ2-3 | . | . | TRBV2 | TGTGCCAGCAGGGAGCGGTTCTTCGTAGATACGCAGTATTTT | CASRERFFVDTQYF
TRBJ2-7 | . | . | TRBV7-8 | TGTGCCAGCAGCTTAGTATACAGGGCGGGCGAGCAGTACTTC | CASSLVYRAGEQYF
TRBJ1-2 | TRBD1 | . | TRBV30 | TGTGCCTGGAGTGGCGACAGGGGGAGGTACACCTTC | CAWSGDRGRYTF
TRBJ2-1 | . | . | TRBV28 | TGTGCCAGCACCAATTGGGCGAGCTCCTACAATGAGCAGTTCTTC | CASTNWASSYNEQFF
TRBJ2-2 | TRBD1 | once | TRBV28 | TGTGCCAGCAGTGCAAACAGGGGGAACACCGGGGAGCTGTTTTTT | CASSANRGNTGELFF
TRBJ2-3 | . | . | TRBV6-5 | TGTGCCAGCAGCTCTATTAAAAACACAGATACGCAGTATTTT | CASSSIKNTDTQYF
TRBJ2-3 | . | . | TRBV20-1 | TGCAGTGCTAGTAACCCTACGGATACGCAGTATTTT | CSASNPTDTQYF
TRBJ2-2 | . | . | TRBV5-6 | TGTGCCAGCAGCTTTTCTGCCGGGGAGCTGTTTTTT | CASSFSAGELFF
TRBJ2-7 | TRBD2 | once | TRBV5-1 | TGCGCCAGCAGCACTAGCGGGATATCCTACGAGCAGTACTTC | CASSTSGISYEQYF
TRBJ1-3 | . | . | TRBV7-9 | TGTGCCGGCGGCCTCTCTGGAAACACCATATATTTT | CAGGLSGNTIYF
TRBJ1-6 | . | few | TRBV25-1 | TGTGCCAGCAGTGCAGGGTTTAATTCACCCCTCCACTTT | CASSAGFNSPLHF
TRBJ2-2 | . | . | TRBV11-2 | TGTGCCAGCAGCTCCTTGCGCACGAACACCGGGGAGCTGTTTTTT | CASSSLRTNTGELFF
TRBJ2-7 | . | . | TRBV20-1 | TGCAGTGCTAGTTTCGGGGGAGTCTCCTACGAGCAGTACTTC | CSASFGGVSYEQYF
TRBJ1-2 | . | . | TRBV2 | TGTGCCAGCAGATCGTTCGGGATCCTGGGCTACACCTTC | CASRSFGILGYTF
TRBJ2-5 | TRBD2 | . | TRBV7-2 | TGTGCCAGCAGCGACGCTAATGGGGGAGGGATTGTGGAGACCCAGTACTTC | CASSDANGGGIVETQYF
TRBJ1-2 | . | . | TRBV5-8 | TGTGCCAGCAGCTTGGCCCCTTACGCTGGAGGCCGTGGCTACACCTTC | CASSLAPYAGGRGYTF